The clone carrying this T cell receptor (beta chain) was seen only a few times. With V trimmed by 5 bases and J by 4 bases, 15 bases remained unmatched. Germline V gene sequence: CDR1 MNHEY, CDR2 SVGEGT. The CDR3 spans 17 residues. This record belongs to a study of T cells after yellow fever vaccination. TCRdb called the 5' RACE reads again in MiXCR, with one record for every CDR3 protein. The sample gives approximately 330,000 distinct CDR3 sequences, approximately 13% of which show up once; approximately 3.3% is in the top ten. J is TRBJ1-2 and V is TRBV6-2 or TRBV6-3, with TRBD1 matching over 8 bases. The clonotype originates from a man aged 18 to 29 who received the YFV17D yellow fever vaccine. The source material was CD4+ T cells sorted from PBMCs, sampled 15 days after the yellow fever booster vaccination. The CDR3 DNA reads TGTGCCAGCAGTCCTCCTGGCTCCGTGGGACAGGTCTATGGCTACACCTTC. Its protein is CASSPPGSVGQVYGYTF.